One sample yielded the 8 T cell receptor beta chains listed below, sequenced in a study of memory CD4+ T cells and cytomegalovirus serostatus. TCRdb keeps only in-frame clones here, not all; method: immunoSEQ multiplex PCR. The sample has about 58,000 clones; around 82% are singletons. The sort gate was single viable CD3+CD4+CD8-CD45RO+ cells for memory CD4+ T cells. Sequencing used memory CD4+ T cells from blood. The receptors originated from an adult in good health and CMV-seronegative. Some clones in this sample may be carry-over from other donors' samples.

The V and J genes are TRBV10-3 and TRBJ2-2; 7 positions match TRBD2. Germline loops: CDR1 ENHRY, CDR2 SYGVKD. The CDR3 is made up of 14 amino acids. The trim removed 3 bases at V and 3 bases at J, leaving 1 base unmatched. The CDR3 protein is CAISDGGDTGELFF. CDR3 nucleotides: TGTGCCATCAGTGATGGGGGGGACACCGGGGAGCTGTTTTTT.

The chain joins TRBV28 to TRBJ1-2, with 7 bases lining up with TRBD1. The CDR3 has 16 amino acids. V was pared by 6 bases and J by 4 bases, with 14 bases of the junction left unmatched. The germline gives CDR1 MDHEN, CDR2 SYDVKM. CDR3 nucleotide sequence: TGTGCCAGCAGACCTACCCGACAGGGATCGGGCTATGGCTACACCTTC. Translated: CASRPTRQGSGYGYTF.

This chain joins TRBV18 and TRBJ2-7; unclear D gene. This CDR3 has 14 residues. V gave up 2 bases and J gave up 2 bases, with 10 bases separating them. Germline V CDR1 and CDR2: KGHSH, LQKENI. The CDR3 bases are TGTGCCAGCTCACCATTCGGACCCCCCTACGAGCAGTACTTC. Its translation is CASSPFGPPYEQYF.

The chain is built from TRBV30 and TRBJ2-7, with TRBD2 identical over 8 bases. V lost 3 bases, J lost 6 bases, and 13 bases stayed unmatched. There are 15 residues in the CDR3. The germline CDR1 and CDR2 sequences are GTSNPN and SVGIG (reference sequence). CDR3 loop: CAWRTPGLGSIEQYF. The CDR3 DNA reads TGTGCCTGGAGGACTCCGGGACTAGGCTCTATCGAGCAGTACTTC. The complete variable domain, with remaining parts taken from reference TRBV30 and TRBJ2-7, reads SQTIHQWPATLVQPVGSPLSLECTVEGTSNPNLYWYRQAAGRGLQLLFYSVGIGQISSEVPQNLSASRPQDRQFILSSKKLLLSDSGFYLCAWRTPGLGSIEQYFGPGTRLTVT.

J is TRBJ1-1 and V is TRBV2, with TRBD1 identical over 9 bases. This CDR3 contains 14 residues. Germline V gene data show CDR1 as SNHLY and CDR2 as FYNNEI. V dropped 7 bases and J dropped 0; count of bases not matched to a gene: 3. CDR3 in DNA: TGTGCCAGCACCGGGACAGGGATGAACACTGAAGCTTTCTTT. The encoded protein is CASTGTGMNTEAFF.

V usage is TRBV7-9 and J usage is TRBJ2-3; D might be TRBD2 (6 bases). The CDR3 loop spans 18 amino acids. Trimming pared 5 bases from V and 8 bases from J, leaving 29 bases between. From germline, CDR1 is SEHNR and CDR2 FQNEAQ (reference sequence). The CDR3 loop is CASSPTWTREILPATQYF. The CDR3 coding sequence is TGTGCCAGCAGCCCTACGTGGACCCGGGAGATACTGCCAGCTACGCAGTATTTT.

V is TRBV6-1 and J is TRBJ1-2; maybe TRBD1 (5 bases). Between the trimmed V and J ends, which lost 5 bases and 4 bases, there was a span of 14 bases. The CDR3 consists of 14 residues. Germline loops: CDR1 MNHNS, CDR2 SASEGT. The CDR3 loop is CASSTWGLGYGYTF. In nucleotides, the CDR3 is TGTGCCAGCAGTACCTGGGGCCTTGGCTATGGCTACACCTTC.

The CDR3: CASSSRTGAYTAKNIQYF. CDR3 bases: TGTGCCAGCAGCTCCAGGACAGGGGCCTATACAGCCAAAAACATTCAGTACTTC. The chain uses TRBV21-1 and TRBJ2-4; the table names TRBD1, a call not compared with the DNA. TRBV21-1 is flagged as a pseudogene. The CDR3 runs 18 residues.